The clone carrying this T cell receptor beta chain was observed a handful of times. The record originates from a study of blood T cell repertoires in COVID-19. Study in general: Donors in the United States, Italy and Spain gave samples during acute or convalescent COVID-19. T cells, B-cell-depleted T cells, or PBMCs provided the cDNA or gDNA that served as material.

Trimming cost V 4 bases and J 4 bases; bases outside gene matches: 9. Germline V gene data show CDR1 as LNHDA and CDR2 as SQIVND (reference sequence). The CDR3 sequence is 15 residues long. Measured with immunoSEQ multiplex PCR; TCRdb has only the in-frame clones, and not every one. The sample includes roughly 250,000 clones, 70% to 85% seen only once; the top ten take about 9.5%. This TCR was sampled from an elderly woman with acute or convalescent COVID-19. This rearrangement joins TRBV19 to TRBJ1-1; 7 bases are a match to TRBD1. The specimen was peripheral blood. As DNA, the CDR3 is TGTGCCAGTAGTACCGAGGAGGGGGCGAGCACTGAAGCTTTCTTT. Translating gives CASSTEEGASTEAFF.